The next 21 T cell receptor beta chains were all read from a single sample in a study of blood T cells in healthy people across ages. Together with a sample-barcoded 5' primer, a J-beta primer mix was included in a second PCR lasting about 7 to 11 cycles. TCRdb ran MiXCR on the 5' RACE reads and lists one entry per CDR3 protein. The profile covers about 540,000 distinct CDR3 sequences, with 20% to 30% appearing a single time and just under 9% taken by the ten largest. The data also belong to a second study, concerning T cells of mothers and their children.

Sequencing used blood. The receptors come from a boy aged 5-17 years in good health.

The chain is built from TRBV28 and TRBJ1-2; weak D call: TRBD1 (6 bases). V was cut by 3 bases and J by 4 bases, with 15 bases left in between. Germline CDR1 MDHEN, CDR2 SYDVKM. The CDR3 consists of 15 residues. CDR3 amino acids: CASSLGAAGLYGYTF. The CDR3 DNA reads TGTGCCAGCAGTTTGGGGGCGGCAGGTCTCTATGGCTACACCTTC.

This clonotype was detected only a few times. The genes are TRBV3-1 and TRBJ2-4, with a tentative D call TRBD1 (5 bases). Trimming shortened V by 1 base and J by 1 base, and 17 bases separated the two germline ends. The CDR3 extends over 18 amino acids. Germline-derived CDR1 and CDR2 are LGHDT and YNNKEL (reference sequence). The CDR3 DNA reads TGTGCCAGCAGCCAAGTAGGCAGGGCGTCAGATGCCAAAAACATTCAGTACTTC. Translating gives CASSQVGRASDAKNIQYF.

The J gene is TRBJ2-5, the V gene TRBV2; D unresolved. There are 12 residues in the CDR3. The germline V gene has CDR1 SNHLY and CDR2 FYNNEI. Trimming shortened V by 5 bases and J by 5 bases, and 9 bases separated the two germline ends. The CDR3 nucleotides are TGTGCCAGCAGTTTTTTTTCGGAGACCCAGTACTTC. Translated, it gives CASSFFSETQYF.

A few counts support this clonotype. The J gene is TRBJ1-5, the V gene TRBV6-2 or TRBV6-3; tentative D call: TRBD1 (5 bases). CDR1 and CDR2 from the germline V gene are MNHEY and SVGEGT. This CDR3 comprises 17 residues. Trimming took 2 bases from V and 0 from J, leaving 14 bases between them. CDR3 DNA: TGTGCCAGCAGTTACGCCGCGGGGGTTTATAGCAATCAGCCCCAGCATTTT. Residues: CASSYAAGVYSNQPQHF.

This chain links TRBV11-2 with TRBJ2-5; TRBD2 is a possible D gene (5 bases). V lost 2 bases and J 2 bases, leaving 12 bases between the germline ends. The germline V gene encodes CDR1 SGHAT and CDR2 FQNNGV. The CDR3 is made up of 15 amino acids. The CDR3 loop is CASSLNLGGQETQYF. As DNA, the CDR3 is TGTGCCAGCAGCTTAAACCTAGGCGGGCAAGAGACCCAGTACTTC.

The genes are TRBV7-2 and TRBJ2-3; D remains unclear. This CDR3 comprises 15 residues. Germline-derived CDR1 and CDR2 are SGHTA and FQGNSA. With 2 bases removed from V and 3 bases from J, the gap between germline ends came to 12 bases. CDR3 amino acids: CASSLSVYYTDTQYF. DNA for the CDR3: TGTGCCAGCAGCTTATCCGTCTACTATACAGATACGCAGTATTTT.

This chain joins TRBV6-1 and TRBJ2-1; 7 positions agree with TRBD1. After removal of 3 bases from V and 6 bases from J, the junction contained 14 bases not matched to a gene. The CDR3 runs to 17 residues. Germline V lookup: CDR1 MNHNS, CDR2 SASEGT. CDR3 DNA: TGTGCCAGCAGTGATCCCAGCCGACAGGGACGTCGCAATGAGCAGTTCTTC. Translated: CASSDPSRQGRRNEQFF.

The chain combines TRBV7-9 with TRBJ2-2; D unresolved. The CDR3 consists of 15 residues. Between the trimmed V and J ends, which lost 7 bases and 4 bases, there was a span of 16 bases. The germline V gene has CDR1 SEHNR and CDR2 FQNEAQ (reference sequence). CDR3 nucleotide sequence: TGTGCCAGCACCCGTTGGTCGGTGGGCACCGGGGAGCTGTTTTTT. This translates into CASTRWSVGTGELFF.

The chain carries TRBV29-1 and TRBJ2-3, with D unclear. The CDR3 spans 14 residues. Germline loops: CDR1 SQVTM, CDR2 ANQGSEA. The V gene lost 4 bases and the J gene lost 1 base, with 12 bases spanning the gap. CDR3 coding DNA: TGCAGCGTTGCTGGCAAGGGTCGCACAGATACGCAGTATTTT. Translation gives CSVAGKGRTDTQYF.

The chain employs TRBV7-2 and TRBJ2-3; 9 positions match TRBD1. Germline loops: CDR1 SGHTA, CDR2 FQGNSA. After removal of 8 bases from V and 5 bases from J, the junction contained 11 bases not matched to a gene. This CDR3 has 15 amino acids. The CDR3 region has the DNA TGTGCCAGCGCAGCGGACAGGGGCCGGGGAGATACGCAGTATTTT. Amino acid sequence: CASAADRGRGDTQYF.

This clonotype was observed a handful of times. This chain connects TRBV4-3 to TRBJ1-1; tentative D call: TRBD1 (6 bases). Germline CDR1 and CDR2: LGHNA and YSLEER. Trimming pared 3 bases from V and 5 bases from J, leaving 16 bases between. This CDR3 is 15 amino acids long. The CDR3 loop reads CASSQSGSQGTEAFF. In DNA, the CDR3 is TGCGCCAGCAGCCAGTCAGGCTCCCAGGGGACTGAAGCTTTCTTT.

CDR3 in amino acids: CSVGVSDQPQHF. The CDR3 DNA sequence: TGCAGCGTTGGAGTATCGGATCAGCCCCAGCATTTT. The rearrangement links TRBV29-1 to TRBJ1-5; no reliable D call. The CDR3 length is 12 residues. Germline CDR1 reads SQVTM; CDR2 reads ANQGSEA. Trimming stripped 4 bases from V and 5 bases from J, with 9 bases between.

The chain links TRBV19 to TRBJ2-1; no reliable D call. CDR1 is LNHDA, CDR2 SQIVND, per germline (reference sequence). The CDR3 sequence is 13 residues long. V lost 1 base, J lost 3 bases, and 4 bases lay in between. The CDR3 here is CASSIGIYNEQFF. In DNA form, the CDR3 reads TGTGCCAGTAGTATAGGAATCTACAATGAGCAGTTCTTC.

This sequence joins TRBV18 and TRBJ2-7; 9 bases map to TRBD2. Germline lookup yields CDR1 KGHSH and CDR2 LQKENI. The J segment lost 0 bases and the V segment lost 1 base, leaving 4 bases of the junction unmatched. This CDR3 comprises 16 residues. The CDR3 DNA reads TGTGCCAGCTCACCACTAGCGGGGGACCTCTCCTACGAGCAGTACTTC. Its translation is CASSPLAGDLSYEQYF.

The V call is TRBV18, the J call TRBJ2-5; D tentatively fits TRBD1 or TRBD2 (5 bases each). V was cut by 0 bases and J by 5 bases, with 10 bases left in between. The CDR3 is 14 residues long. CDR1 is KGHSH, CDR2 LQKENI, per germline. CDR3 in DNA: TGTGCCAGCTCACCACCACCAGGGAGCGAGACCCAGTACTTC. It is translated as CASSPPPGSETQYF.

With regard to this clonotype: At one end the junction does not follow the germline gene, possibly because of a read error. V gene TRBV7-7 combines with J gene TRBJ2-7; 7 positions agree with TRBD1. The J call may be wrong; the DNA end is better matched by TRBJ2-5. This CDR3 comprises 15 residues. In germline, CDR1 is SSHAT, CDR2 FNYEAQ (reference sequence). CDR3 bases: TGTGCTAGCAGCCTCAATAGACAGGGTCAAGAGACCCAGTACTTC. Translated, it gives CASSLNRQGQETQYF.

This sequence joins TRBV27 and TRBJ2-5; 11 bases align to TRBD1. The J call could be wrong; TRBJ2-7 is a better fit for the DNA end. The CDR3 is 15 residues long. Germline V gene sequence: CDR1 MNHEY, CDR2 SMNVEV (reference sequence). CDR3 bases: TGTGCCAGCGGACCCGGGACAGGGGGCTCCTACGAGCAGTACTTC. Translated, it gives CASGPGTGGSYEQYF.

This clonotype was picked up a small number of times. This chain links TRBV20-1 with TRBJ1-2; the match to TRBD1 covers 10 bases. Germline values: CDR1 DFQATT, CDR2 SNEGSKA (reference sequence). V was clipped by 6 bases and J by 9 bases; unmatched bases: 4. The CDR3 length is 11 residues. The CDR3 loop is CSAKGQGSYTF. The CDR3, as DNA: TGCAGTGCAAAGGGACAGGGGAGCTACACCTTC.

A few counts support this clonotype. The rearrangement links TRBV5-1 to TRBJ2-5; 8 nucleotides match TRBD2. The V gene end was trimmed by 4 bases and the J gene end by 3 bases; junction bases not matched to a gene: 2. This CDR3 is 13 amino acids long. Germline lookup yields CDR1 SGHRS and CDR2 YFSETQ. The CDR3 here is CASSVSGKETQYF. Written as DNA, the CDR3 is TGCGCCAGCAGCGTTAGCGGGAAAGAGACCCAGTACTTC.

The chain carries TRBV5-1 and TRBJ1-1; unclear D gene. The CDR3 length is 14 residues. Per the germline V gene, CDR1 is SGHRS and CDR2 is YFSETQ. With 0 bases removed from V and 5 bases from J, the gap between germline ends came to 11 bases. The CDR3 DNA reads TGCGCCAGCAGCTTGGGTCCCGGTTCAACTGAAGCTTTCTTT. It specifies CASSLGPGSTEAFF.

This rearrangement joins TRBV20-1 to TRBJ2-7, with D uncertain. The germline CDR1 and CDR2 sequences are DFQATT and SNEGSKA (reference sequence). V was clipped by 0 bases and J by 2 bases, with 8 bases between them. The CDR3 runs 13 residues. CDR3 protein: CSAREVVPYEQYF. In DNA, the CDR3 is TGCAGTGCTAGAGAAGTTGTACCCTACGAGCAGTACTTC.